These T cell receptor beta chains were read from a single sample in a study of blood T cell repertoires in COVID-19. The protocol was immunoSEQ multiplex PCR, while the TCRdb copy is restricted to in-frame clones and leaves out a portion. The sample has under 200,000 clones, roughly nine tenths seen once. The sequencing sample was made of peripheral blood. The receptors come from a man between 70 and 80 years old with active or convalescent COVID-19. CDR3s include the opening cysteine and the closing phenylalanine or tryptophan. The D gene is left open where the match is weak. For some rows the clone size is stated as once, few or many, or as a class when expanded; others skip it.

V gene: TRBV4-3
D gene: NA
J gene: TRBJ1-1
clone size: NA
CDR3 protein: CASSQRQPMNTEAFF
CDR3 DNA: TGCGCCAGCAGCCAGAGACAGCCTATGAACACTGAAGCTTTCTTT

V gene: TRBV4-1
D gene: NA
J gene: TRBJ2-7
clone size: once
CDR3 protein: CASSSTPGVSYEQYF
CDR3 DNA: TGCGCCAGCAGCTCTACTCCCGGGGTTTCCTACGAGCAGTACTTC

V gene: TRBV28
D gene: NA
J gene: TRBJ1-5
clone size: NA
CDR3 protein: CASSPIAGNQPQHF
CDR3 DNA: TGTGCCAGCAGTCCCATAGCTGGCAATCAGCCCCAGCATTTT

V gene: TRBV5-4
D gene: TRBD1
J gene: TRBJ2-3
clone size: NA
CDR3 protein: CASSQSDRVGTDTQYF
CDR3 DNA: TGTGCCAGCAGCCAATCGGACAGGGTGGGGACAGATACGCAGTATTTT

V gene: TRBV7-2
D gene: NA
J gene: TRBJ2-3
clone size: NA
CDR3 protein: CASSLETLRVSDTQYF
CDR3 DNA: TGTGCCAGCAGCTTAGAGACCCTCCGGGTCTCAGATACGCAGTATTTT

V gene: TRBV28
D gene: TRBD1
J gene: TRBJ1-6
clone size: NA
CDR3 protein: CASRSGRGHSPLHF
CDR3 DNA: TGTGCCAGCAGGTCGGGCAGGGGGCATTCACCCCTCCACTTT

V gene: TRBV7-9
D gene: TRBD1
J gene: TRBJ1-1
clone size: NA
CDR3 protein: CASSTGTGAEAFF
CDR3 DNA: TGTGCCAGCAGCACCGGGACAGGCGCTGAAGCTTTCTTT

V gene: TRBV15
D gene: NA
J gene: TRBJ2-4
clone size: NA
CDR3 protein: CATSSGGTKNIQYF
CDR3 DNA: TGTGCCACCAGCAGTGGCGGAACCAAAAACATTCAGTACTTC

V gene: TRBV28
D gene: NA
J gene: TRBJ2-5
clone size: NA
CDR3 protein: CASEAGAQETQYF
CDR3 DNA: TGTGCCAGCGAGGCGGGTGCTCAAGAGACCCAGTACTTC

V gene: TRBV7-2
D gene: NA
J gene: TRBJ2-1
clone size: NA
CDR3 protein: CASRYNGGRQFF
CDR3 DNA: TGTGCCAGCAGATATAACGGGGGTAGGCAGTTCTTC

V gene: TRBV28
D gene: NA
J gene: TRBJ1-5
clone size: NA
CDR3 protein: CASSRRGQPQHF
CDR3 DNA: TGTGCCAGCAGTCGAAGAGGGCAGCCCCAGCATTTT

V gene: TRBV5-3
D gene: TRBD1
J gene: TRBJ1-5
clone size: NA
CDR3 protein: CARSPGDRGTNQPQHF
CDR3 DNA: TGTGCCAGAAGCCCTGGGGACAGGGGAACCAATCAGCCCCAGCATTTT

V gene: TRBV4-3
D gene: NA
J gene: TRBJ1-5
clone size: NA
CDR3 protein: CASSQVSTDRREFINQPQHF
CDR3 DNA: TGCGCCAGCAGCCAAGTAAGTACCGACAGGCGAGAATTCATCAATCAGCCCCAGCATTTT

V gene: TRBV7-9
D gene: TRBD1
J gene: TRBJ2-2
clone size: NA
CDR3 protein: CASRTTGTGGTGELFF
CDR3 DNA: TGTGCCAGCAGGACCACCGGGACAGGGGGGACCGGGGAGCTGTTTTTT

V gene: TRBV2
D gene: TRBD1
J gene: TRBJ1-6
clone size: NA
CDR3 protein: CATEGASSYNSPLHF
CDR3 DNA: TGTGCCACCGAGGGGGCCAGCTCCTATAATTCACCCCTCCACTTT

V gene: TRBV12-3/TRBV12-4
D gene: NA
J gene: TRBJ2-2
clone size: NA
CDR3 protein: CAIDVGQTGELFF
CDR3 DNA: TGTGCCATCGACGTTGGGCAGACCGGGGAGCTGTTTTTT

V gene: TRBV19
D gene: NA
J gene: TRBJ1-1
clone size: NA
CDR3 protein: CASSPSGTEAFF
CDR3 DNA: TGTGCCAGTAGCCCCTCGGGAACTGAAGCTTTCTTT

V gene: TRBV7-6
D gene: TRBD2
J gene: TRBJ2-1
clone size: NA
CDR3 protein: CASRRSGSNEQFF
CDR3 DNA: TGTGCCAGCAGGAGAAGCGGGAGCAATGAGCAGTTCTTC

V gene: TRBV18
D gene: TRBD1
J gene: TRBJ2-2
clone size: NA
CDR3 protein: CASSPGQGSTGELFF
CDR3 DNA: TGTGCCAGCTCACCAGGACAGGGTTCCACCGGGGAGCTGTTTTTT

V gene: TRBV28
D gene: NA
J gene: TRBJ2-3
clone size: NA
CDR3 protein: CASSGAAFMAGDTQYF
CDR3 DNA: TGTGCCAGCAGTGGGGCGGCTTTTATGGCCGGGGATACGCAGTATTTT

V gene: TRBV7-6
D gene: NA
J gene: TRBJ2-3
clone size: NA
CDR3 protein: CASSLVVGVPDTQYF
CDR3 DNA: TGTGCCAGCAGCTTAGTGGTCGGGGTTCCAGATACGCAGTATTTT

V gene: TRBV7-2
D gene: NA
J gene: TRBJ2-7
clone size: NA
CDR3 protein: CASSQSSGAAYEQYF
CDR3 DNA: TGTGCCAGCAGCCAGTCCTCAGGGGCAGCCTACGAGCAGTACTTC

V gene: TRBV3-1/TRBV3-2
D gene: NA
J gene: TRBJ2-7
clone size: NA
CDR3 protein: CASSQDGGGYEQYF
CDR3 DNA: TGTGCCAGCAGCCAAGATGGGGGCGGTTACGAGCAGTACTTC

V gene: TRBV10-2
D gene: NA
J gene: TRBJ2-1
clone size: NA
CDR3 protein: CASSGGVYNEQFF
CDR3 DNA: TGCGCCAGCAGTGGGGGGGTTTACAATGAGCAGTTCTTC

V gene: TRBV6-5
D gene: NA
J gene: TRBJ1-2
clone size: NA
CDR3 protein: CASSYRGGYGYTF
CDR3 DNA: TGTGCCAGCAGTTACCGAGGGGGTTATGGCTACACCTTC

V gene: TRBV18
D gene: TRBD2
J gene: TRBJ2-5
clone size: NA
CDR3 protein: CASSPLAGAQETQYF
CDR3 DNA: TGTGCCAGCTCACCACTAGCGGGGGCCCAAGAGACCCAGTACTTC

V gene: TRBV2
D gene: NA
J gene: TRBJ2-3
clone size: NA
CDR3 protein: CASSEGSLSGDTQYF
CDR3 DNA: TGTGCCAGCAGTGAGGGGTCCCTCAGCGGAGATACGCAGTATTTT

V gene: TRBV19
D gene: NA
J gene: TRBJ1-1
clone size: NA
CDR3 protein: CASSIGLNPEAFF
CDR3 DNA: TGTGCCAGTAGTATTGGCCTGAACCCTGAAGCTTTCTTT

V gene: TRBV6-2/TRBV6-3
D gene: NA
J gene: TRBJ2-7
clone size: few
CDR3 protein: CASSTPGTWCF
CDR3 DNA: TGTGCCAGCAGTACCCCTGGGACATGGTGCTTC

V gene: TRBV28
D gene: TRBD1
J gene: TRBJ1-4
clone size: NA
CDR3 protein: CAMRGPLNEKLFF
CDR3 DNA: TGTGCCATGAGGGGGCCTCTTAATGAAAAACTGTTTTTT

V gene: TRBV27
D gene: TRBD1
J gene: TRBJ2-7
clone size: NA
CDR3 protein: CASSLATGGYEQYF
CDR3 DNA: TGTGCCAGCAGTTTAGCGACAGGGGGGTACGAGCAGTACTTC

V gene: TRBV28
D gene: NA
J gene: TRBJ1-2
clone size: few
CDR3 protein: CASSLSYSNYGYTF
CDR3 DNA: TGTGCCAGCAGTTTATCGTACAGTAACTATGGCTACACCTTC

V gene: TRBV5-4
D gene: NA
J gene: TRBJ2-5
clone size: NA
CDR3 protein: CASSFGQQETQYF
CDR3 DNA: TGTGCCAGCAGCTTCGGACAGCAAGAGACCCAGTACTTC

V gene: TRBV7-2
D gene: NA
J gene: TRBJ2-3
clone size: once
CDR3 protein: CASSLDGSSDTQYF
CDR3 DNA: TGTGCCAGCAGCTTAGATGGTAGCTCCGATACGCAGTATTTT

V gene: TRBV7-2
D gene: TRBD2
J gene: TRBJ2-1
clone size: NA
CDR3 protein: CASSLGEGFYEQFF
CDR3 DNA: TGTGCCAGCAGCTTAGGGGAGGGGTTTTATGAGCAGTTCTTC

V gene: TRBV7-2
D gene: TRBD1
J gene: TRBJ2-7
clone size: NA
CDR3 protein: CASSLGFNFGDRIYEQYF
CDR3 DNA: TGTGCCAGCAGCTTAGGCTTTAATTTCGGGGACAGGATCTACGAGCAGTACTTC

V gene: TRBV24-1
D gene: TRBD1
J gene: TRBJ1-4
clone size: once
CDR3 protein: CATSVQQGQGGLRLKLFF
CDR3 DNA: TGTGCCACCAGTGTCCAACAGGGACAGGGGGGCTTAAGGCTTAAACTGTTTTTT

V gene: TRBV30
D gene: NA
J gene: TRBJ1-1
clone size: NA
CDR3 protein: CAWRRDRNTEAFF
CDR3 DNA: TGTGCCTGGAGGAGAGACAGGAACACTGAAGCTTTCTTT

V gene: TRBV28
D gene: NA
J gene: TRBJ1-5
clone size: few
CDR3 protein: CASTGGQPQHF
CDR3 DNA: TGTGCCAGCACGGGGGGTCAGCCCCAGCATTTT

V gene: TRBV19
D gene: NA
J gene: TRBJ1-6
clone size: NA
CDR3 protein: CASSILGLDSPLHF
CDR3 DNA: TGTGCCAGTAGTATCCTCGGACTCGATTCACCCCTCCACTTT

V gene: TRBV7-8
D gene: NA
J gene: TRBJ2-2
clone size: NA
CDR3 protein: CASSLAAGGTGELFF
CDR3 DNA: TGTGCCAGCAGCTTAGCGGCAGGGGGGACCGGGGAGCTGTTTTTT

V gene: TRBV2
D gene: NA
J gene: TRBJ2-2
clone size: NA
CDR3 protein: CASRSQTTTGELFF
CDR3 DNA: TGTGCCAGCCGATCACAGACTACCACCGGGGAGCTGTTTTTT

V gene: TRBV3-1/TRBV3-2
D gene: TRBD2
J gene: TRBJ2-7
clone size: once
CDR3 protein: CASSRGLAGGNSYEQYF
CDR3 DNA: TGTGCCAGCAGCCGGGGACTAGCGGGGGGAAACTCCTACGAGCAGTACTTC

V gene: TRBV19
D gene: NA
J gene: TRBJ2-1
clone size: NA
CDR3 protein: CASSIAGNEQFF
CDR3 DNA: TGTGCCAGTAGTATCGCCGGGAATGAGCAGTTCTTC

V gene: TRBV28
D gene: NA
J gene: TRBJ1-5
clone size: NA
CDR3 protein: CASDPLGGNQPQHF
CDR3 DNA: TGTGCCAGCGACCCTTTAGGCGGGAATCAGCCCCAGCATTTT

V gene: TRBV4-3
D gene: NA
J gene: TRBJ2-2
clone size: NA
CDR3 protein: CASSQGALNTGELFF
CDR3 DNA: TGCGCCAGCAGCCAAGGGGCCTTGAACACCGGGGAGCTGTTTTTT

V gene: TRBV15
D gene: NA
J gene: TRBJ1-5
clone size: NA
CDR3 protein: CATSRDWGPRDF
CDR3 DNA: TGTGCCACCAGCAGAGATTGGGGGCCTCGGGATTTT

V gene: TRBV28
D gene: TRBD1
J gene: TRBJ2-7
clone size: NA
CDR3 protein: CASSQGNDDEQYF
CDR3 DNA: TGTGCCAGCTCACAGGGGAATGACGACGAGCAGTACTTC

V gene: TRBV30
D gene: TRBD1
J gene: TRBJ1-1
clone size: once
CDR3 protein: CAWSGSTGGEVF
CDR3 DNA: TGTGCCTGGAGTGGCAGTACAGGGGGCGAGGTCTTT

V gene: TRBV11-3
D gene: NA
J gene: TRBJ2-2
clone size: once
CDR3 protein: CASSLNFGQGNTGELFF
CDR3 DNA: TGTGCCAGCAGCTTAAACTTTGGGCAGGGGAACACCGGGGAGCTGTTTTTT

V gene: TRBV20-1
D gene: NA
J gene: TRBJ2-1
clone size: NA
CDR3 protein: CSATSLHEQFF
CDR3 DNA: TGCAGTGCTACTAGCCTGCATGAGCAGTTCTTC

V gene: TRBV9
D gene: NA
J gene: TRBJ2-2
clone size: NA
CDR3 protein: CASSVAGVDTGELFF
CDR3 DNA: TGTGCCAGCAGCGTAGCGGGAGTAGATACCGGGGAGCTGTTTTTT

V gene: TRBV6-2/TRBV6-3
D gene: TRBD2
J gene: TRBJ2-2
clone size: NA
CDR3 protein: CASSPRLAGGPGELFF
CDR3 DNA: TGTGCCAGCAGTCCGCGACTAGCGGGGGGCCCCGGGGAGCTGTTTTTT